The clone carrying this T cell receptor beta chain was observed once. What it binds is not known. The naive gate required viable CD3+CD4+ or CD3+CD8+ cells with CCR7+CD45RA+CD45RO-CD95-CD27+CD28+ phenotype. Peripheral blood was collected from the related graft donor on the marrow donation day. The V and J ends lost 3 bases and 6 bases, in that order; junction bases with no gene match: 3. Germline V gene sequence: CDR1 SGHTA, CDR2 FQGNSA. CDR3 size: 14 residues. Clones were read by immunoSEQ multiplex PCR, and TCRdb kept only the in-frame ones, dropping some. This table has about 16,000 clones, roughly 94% appearing once. The entry originates in a study of T cells after posttransplantation cyclophosphamide. Overall study findings and caveats: Blood and skin or GI T cell repertoires showed limited TRB overlap.

The V call is TRBV7-2, the J call TRBJ2-1; TRBD2 matches 9 bases. The TCR comes from a woman between 45 and 65 years old in good health and a related stem cell transplant donor. The specimen sequenced was naive CD4+ T cells sorted from blood. Here the CDR3 reads CASSFRAGGNEQFF. Written as DNA, the CDR3 is TGTGCCAGCAGCTTTCGAGCGGGAGGCAATGAGCAGTTCTTC.